This note documents a single TCR beta chain sequence. The data originate from a study of blood T cell repertoires in COVID-19. In germline, CDR1 is MDHEN, CDR2 SYDVKM. The CDR3 runs 12 residues. Trimming stripped 2 bases from V and 10 bases from J, with 11 bases between. Sequencing used immunoSEQ multiplex PCR; TCRdb keeps in-frame clones, though not all of them. This table has about 250,000 clones, about 88% appearing once. Enrollees, roughly 18 to 89 years old, lived in some 24 US areas. Specimen: PBMCs or T cells enriched from blood (not recorded which). The receptor was derived from a woman aged 45-65 years who had recovered from COVID-19. The chain employs TRBV28 and TRBJ1-2; maybe TRBD1 (5 bases). CDR3: CASSLPGIHYTF. The CDR3, as DNA: TGTGCCAGCAGTTTACCAGGGATACACTACACCTTC.